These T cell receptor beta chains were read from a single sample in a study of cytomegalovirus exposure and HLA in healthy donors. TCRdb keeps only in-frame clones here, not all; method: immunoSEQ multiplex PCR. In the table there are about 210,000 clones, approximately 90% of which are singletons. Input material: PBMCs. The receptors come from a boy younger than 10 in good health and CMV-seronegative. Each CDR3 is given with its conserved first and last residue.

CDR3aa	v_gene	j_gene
CASSFLRRDRGYGYTF	TRBV5-5	TRBJ1-2
CASSIGQLYSNQPQHF	TRBV28	TRBJ1-5
CASSLSRTLDEQFF	TRBV7-9	TRBJ2-1
CASSQGNLLAGVPDEQFF	TRBV4-1	TRBJ2-1
CASSYQGEAFF	TRBV6-1	TRBJ1-1
CASSPGGNQPQHF	TRBV7-9	TRBJ1-5
CASSYLGGTSSEQYF	TRBV6-5	TRBJ2-7
CASSQDSAFGEQYF	TRBV6-6	TRBJ2-7
CASSGGAGPANYGYTF	TRBV7-9	TRBJ1-2
CSVEVTTERLYEQYF	TRBV29-1	TRBJ2-7
CASSGDRDRITYEQYF	TRBV10-2	TRBJ2-7
CASVQPRTSGGSKYTQYF	TRBV28	TRBJ2-3
CASLFSGANVLTF	TRBV28	TRBJ2-6
CASSLVGGEAFF	TRBV28	TRBJ1-1
CASSPTSGYEQYF	TRBV2	TRBJ2-7
CASSGGGAFYEQYF	TRBV2	TRBJ2-7
CASSLVGAGPNTEAFF	TRBV5-4	TRBJ1-1
CASSSMDRAPYEQYF	TRBV5-6	.
CASSERELQPQHF	TRBV6-1	TRBJ1-5
CASPGAGSVDTQYF	TRBV9	TRBJ2-3
CASSPGLAEGGETQYF	TRBV5-1	TRBJ2-5
CASSLPGQPNYGYTF	TRBV28	TRBJ1-2
CASSHVGLLSGNTIYF	TRBV23-1	TRBJ1-3
CASSEKRNTEAFF	TRBV10-2	TRBJ1-1
CASKREGHLSGNTIYF	TRBV19	TRBJ1-3